This TCR beta chain came from a study of T cells in Graves' hyperthyroidism and ophthalmopathy. Uncontrolled infection, other autoimmune disease, pregnancy and lactation each barred patients from inclusion. The CDR3 loop spans 17 amino acids. V was clipped by 4 bases and J by 4 bases; unmatched bases: 6. Germline V lookup: CDR1 MDHEN, CDR2 SYDVKM. Researchers amplified the TCR beta CDR3 regions from RNA transcripts. HTBI primers were employed in a first-round RT-PCR of the TCR CDR3. One entry per CDR3 protein, called by TCRdb with MiXCR from the multiplex PCR reads. The top ten clones hold approximately 7.9% of a sample with 250,000 to 300,000 distinct CDR3 sequences, roughly 13% of them seen once. Overall study results and limits: In the analysis, a 13 V-J model separated ophthalmopathy from stable hyperthyroidism.

This clonotype has a count of ten or more. Its target is not known. This chain links TRBV28 with TRBJ2-1, with 14 bases matching TRBD2. This clonotype originated in a woman in her 40s with Graves' hyperthyroidism. Sample: blood. DNA of the CDR3: TGTGCCAGCAGTTACGGGACTAGCGGGAGAGGTTACAATGAGCAGTTCTTC. It encodes CASSYGTSGRGYNEQFF.